This passage covers 11 T cell receptor beta chains from one sample sequenced in a study of chemoradiotherapy in HPV16-positive cancers. The table came from immunoSEQ multiplex PCR; TCRdb's copy has only in-frame clones and leaves some out. The sample has more than 2,000 clones, about 79% seen once. Material: tumor tissue, obtained from a patient who underwent chemoradiotherapy. The receptors stem from a human donor with HPV-associated anogenital cancer.

This chain links TRBV2 with TRBJ2-7; 8 nucleotides agree with TRBD2. The CDR3 has 15 amino acids. After removal of 8 bases from V and 3 bases from J, the junction contained 12 bases not matched to a gene. CDR1 and CDR2 from the germline V gene are SNHLY and FYNNEI. CDR3 DNA sequence: TGTGCCAGCGCCGTCAATCGGGAGGGTATCTACGAGCAGTACTTC. It specifies CASAVNREGIYEQYF.

V is TRBV19 and J is TRBJ1-1, with 9 bases aligning to TRBD1. Germline CDR1 is LNHDA and CDR2 is SQIVND (reference sequence). The CDR3 contains 16 residues. V shed 5 bases, J shed 0 bases, and the junction held 7 bases outside the gene matches. DNA of the CDR3: TGTGCCAGTAGTTTGGGACAGGGTAGAATGAACACTGAAGCTTTCTTT. Protein: CASSLGQGRMNTEAFF.

The gene calls are TRBV19 and TRBJ1-5; maybe TRBD1 (6 bases). Germline CDR1 is LNHDA and CDR2 is SQIVND (reference sequence). V was cut by 4 bases and J by 0 bases, with 10 bases left in between. The CDR3 consists of 15 residues. The CDR3 loop is CASSTQGYSNQPQHF. For the CDR3, the DNA is TGTGCCAGTAGTACACAGGGATATAGCAATCAGCCCCAGCATTTT.

Concerning this clone itself: The junction does not match germline at one end; this may be a read error. V gene TRBV7-9 combines with J gene TRBJ1-3; D gene uncertain. This CDR3 is 12 amino acids long. Germline-derived CDR1 and CDR2 are SEHNR and FQNEAQ (reference sequence). The CDR3 loop reads CASSHSGHTIYF. Here the CDR3 DNA reads TGTGCCAGCAGCCATAGTGGACACACCATATATTTT.

The chain employs TRBV11-2 and TRBJ2-7; TRBD1 aligns across 8 bases. V shed 3 bases, J shed 2 bases, and the junction held 0 bases outside the gene matches. The germline V gene has CDR1 SGHAT and CDR2 FQNNGV. The CDR3 is 13 residues long. In nucleotides, the CDR3 is TGTGCCAGCAGCTTGGACAGGGCCTACGAGCAGTACTTC. Protein: CASSLDRAYEQYF.

Only one count was recorded for this clone. The CDR3 spells CASSFRVLYEQFF. In nucleotides, the CDR3 is TGTGCCAGCAGCTTCCGCGTCTTATATGAGCAGTTCTTC. The chain recombines TRBV5-8 with TRBJ2-1; D call uncertain. The CDR3 is 13 residues long. Germline V CDR1 and CDR2: SGHTS, YDEGEE. V was cut by 2 bases and J by 8 bases, with 11 bases left in between.

As regards this clone: This sample includes further DNA sequences coding for the same CDR3. The chain combines TRBV5-1 with TRBJ2-5; perhaps TRBD2 as D (5 bases). Trimming removed 2 bases at V and 4 bases at J, with 9 bases between. The germline V gene encodes CDR1 SGHRS and CDR2 YFSETQ. The CDR3 extends over 13 amino acids. CDR3 loop: CASSFEGLETQYF. CDR3 coding DNA: TGCGCCAGCAGCTTCGAGGGCTTAGAGACCCAGTACTTC.

The V call is TRBV4-2, the J call TRBJ2-7; TRBD1 matches at 7 bases. Germline V gives CDR1 LGHNA, CDR2 YNFKEQ. The CDR3 totals 15 residues. V shed 1 base, J shed 3 bases, and the junction held 6 bases outside the gene matches. In DNA form, the CDR3 reads TGTGCCAGCAGCCAAGCGGGACAGAGCGTCTACGAGCAGTACTTC. It translates to CASSQAGQSVYEQYF.

This clone was seen a few times. The chain employs TRBV9 and TRBJ2-3; 8 bases are a match to TRBD2. CDR3 size: 16 residues. Per germline, CDR1 SGDLS and CDR2 YYNGEE. The V gene end was trimmed by 0 bases and the J gene end by 1 base; junction bases not matched to a gene: 4. The CDR3 loop reads CASSVGGSGGTDTQYF. The CDR3, as DNA: TGTGCCAGCAGCGTAGGAGGTAGCGGGGGCACAGATACGCAGTATTTT.

The CDR3 reads CASSPRLGPSPGYTF. The CDR3 region has the DNA TGTGCCAGCAGCCCTAGGTTAGGGCCATCGCCTGGCTACACCTTC. The chain uses TRBV11-1 and TRBJ1-2, with no clear D. The CDR3 spans 15 residues. Per the germline V gene, CDR1 is SGHAT and CDR2 is FQDESV (reference sequence). V was shortened by 5 bases and J by 7 bases, with 20 bases between the two germline ends.

This clone was seen only a few times. The chain uses TRBV21-1 and TRBJ2-7; the table gives TRBD1 as D, unverified against the DNA. TRBV21-1 is listed as a pseudogene. The CDR3 contains 16 residues. CDR3 coding DNA: TGTGCCAGCAGCAGCGGGACAGCCTCTCCCTCCTACGAGCAGTACTTC. It encodes CASSSGTASPSYEQYF.